One sample yielded the 20 T cell receptor beta chains listed below, sequenced in a study of shared clonotypes between healthy human individuals. The repertoire was sequenced with immunoSEQ multiplex PCR; TCRdb's copy has only in-frame clones and lacks some. The sample gives 950,000 to 1,100,000 clones, approximately 80% of which show up once; around 0.6% is in the top ten. The source material was memory CD4+ T cells from PBMCs. The subset denotes: CD45RA-negative fraction. Receptors originate from a man between 18 and 35 years old in good health. Some clones in this sample may be carry-over from other donors' samples.

The chain uses TRBV28 and TRBJ1-4, with unresolved D. V lost 4 bases and J lost 6, with 15 bases in between. This CDR3 comprises 15 residues. Germline lookup yields CDR1 MDHEN and CDR2 SYDVKM. The CDR3 sequence: CASSSPAGWDEKLFF. DNA of the CDR3: TGTGCCAGCAGTTCCCCGGCGGGGTGGGATGAAAAACTGTTTTTT.

The chain recombines TRBV2 with TRBJ2-3; the D gene is possibly TRBD1 (6 bases). V lost 8 bases, J lost 2 bases, and 14 bases lay in between. The CDR3 spans 14 residues. Germline V gene lookup returns CDR1 SNHLY and CDR2 FYNNEI. In DNA, the CDR3 is TGTGCCAGCGGGGCGACAGGAGTCACAGATACGCAGTATTTT. Its protein is CASGATGVTDTQYF.

CDR3 in DNA: TGTGCCAGCCAAGGGCGGGCGCGGGATACGCAGTATTTT. This encodes CASQGRARDTQYF. The chain carries TRBV6-5 and TRBJ2-3; D perhaps matches TRBD2 (5 bases). The CDR3 is 13 amino acids. V lost 8 bases and J lost 6, with 15 bases in between. CDR1 MNHEY and CDR2 SVGAGI come from the germline V gene.

This rearrangement joins TRBV30 to TRBJ1-5, with D uncertain. The CDR3 length is 13 residues. V lost 7 bases and J 4 bases, leaving 14 bases between the germline ends. Germline V gene sequence: CDR1 GTSNPN, CDR2 SVGIG (reference sequence). CDR3 amino acids: CAYRGRRNQPQHF. The CDR3, as DNA: TGTGCCTATAGAGGAAGGAGAAATCAGCCCCAGCATTTT.

This clone has a handful of counts. Additional DNA sequences in this sample encode the identical CDR3. The chain is built from TRBV5-1 and TRBJ2-3; D remains unclear. The V end lost 2 bases, the J end lost 0 bases, and 1 base lay between the germline ends. CDR3 length equals 12 residues. Germline V gene sequence: CDR1 SGHRS, CDR2 YFSETQ. DNA for the CDR3: TGCGCCAGCAGCTTTAGCACAGATACGCAGTATTTT. Translating gives CASSFSTDTQYF.

This clone has only one observation. J is TRBJ2-3 and V is TRBV30; 7 bases are a match to TRBD2. Germline assignment: CDR1 GTSNPN and CDR2 SVGIG (reference sequence). The CDR3 has 13 residues. The V and J ends lost 7 bases and 0 bases, in that order; junction bases with no gene match: 4. CDR3 nucleotide sequence: TGTGCCTTAGCGGGCCTTAGCACAGATACGCAGTATTTT. Protein product: CALAGLSTDTQYF.

This rearrangement joins TRBV2 to TRBJ1-3; D is ambiguous. The length of the CDR3 is 17 residues. The germline V and J ends were trimmed by 5 bases and 0 bases, with 17 bases remaining between them. Germline-derived CDR1 and CDR2 are SNHLY and FYNNEI. CDR3 sequence reads: CASSHRRDALSGNTIYF. The CDR3 DNA reads as TGTGCCAGCAGTCACCGACGGGATGCTCTCTCTGGAAACACCATATATTTT.

For this clone: The sample contains more than one DNA sequence encoding this CDR3. V is TRBV28 and J is TRBJ1-1; D perhaps matches TRBD1 (5 bases). Germline-derived CDR1 and CDR2 are MDHEN and SYDVKM. The CDR3 is 14 amino acids. Trimming took off 3 bases at V and 2 bases at J, with 10 bases between the two ends. The CDR3 loop reads CASSLGGGNTEAFF. The DNA for the CDR3 is TGTGCCAGCAGTTTGGGGGGTGGTAACACTGAAGCTTTCTTT.

This clone was detected only a few times. The rearrangement joins TRBV5-1 to TRBJ2-4; unclear D gene. The CDR3 is 15 amino acids. Trimming shortened V by 0 bases and J by 8 bases, and 15 bases separated the two germline ends. Germline CDR1 is SGHRS and CDR2 is YFSETQ. CDR3 residues: CASSLGEGFTDIQYF. The CDR3 coding sequence is TGCGCCAGCAGCTTGGGAGAAGGGTTCACGGACATTCAGTACTTC.

This chain uses TRBV6-1 with TRBJ1-6; D is uncertain. Trimming pared 6 bases from V and 7 bases from J, leaving 10 bases between. Germline V gives CDR1 MNHNS, CDR2 SASEGT. This CDR3 contains 13 residues. The CDR3 DNA sequence: TGTGCCAGCAGCGCTCGGATCAATTCACCCCTCCACTTT. The encoded protein is CASSARINSPLHF.

In the case of this clone: At the DNA level, this CDR3 is encoded by other sequences in the same sample as well. The rearrangement links TRBV5-1 to TRBJ1-4; D is unclear. Trimming took off 0 bases at V and 0 bases at J, with 3 bases between the two ends. Looked up from germline, CDR1 is SGHRS and CDR2 is YFSETQ. This CDR3 is built from 14 residues. The CDR3 is CASSLGTTNEKLFF. CDR3 DNA: TGCGCCAGCAGCTTGGGTACAACTAATGAAAAACTGTTTTTT.

This chain joins TRBV12-2 and TRBJ1-5. TRBV12-2 is an annotated pseudogene. The CDR3 length is 15 residues. The CDR3 loop reads CASRLYPPPLPPQHF. As DNA, the CDR3 is TGTGCAAGTCGCTTGTATCCGCCGCCCTTGCCGCCCCAGCATTTT.

This clone was detected a few times. The V call is TRBV2, the J call TRBJ2-3; 7 bases are a match to TRBD1. Germline CDR1 and CDR2: SNHLY and FYNNEI. The CDR3 covers 14 residues. V shed 5 bases, J shed 5 bases, and the junction held 7 bases outside the gene matches. The CDR3 DNA sequence: TGTGCCAGCAGTATACAGGGGCGTGAAGATACGCAGTATTTT. Translating it yields CASSIQGREDTQYF.

This rearrangement joins TRBV12-5 to TRBJ2-5; D possibly corresponds to TRBD1 (5 bases). V gave up 7 bases and J gave up 5 bases, with 11 bases separating them. Germline lookup yields CDR1 LGHNT and CDR2 FRNRAP. The length of the CDR3 is 12 residues. CDR3 in DNA: TGTGCTAGTGCCGTGACAGCCGAGACCCAGTACTTC. Amino acids: CASAVTAETQYF.

This chain uses TRBV4-1 with TRBJ1-4; D remains ambiguous. CDR1 is MGHRA, CDR2 YSYEKL, per germline. This CDR3 comprises 15 residues. Trimming shortened V by 1 base and J by 3 bases, and 9 bases separated the two germline ends. DNA of the CDR3: TGCGCCAGCAGCCAAGGAGGCACGGCTAATGAAAAACTGTTTTTT. Its translation is CASSQGGTANEKLFF.

This clone has more than one count but fewer than ten. The V gene is TRBV27, the J gene TRBJ2-5, with D perhaps TRBD1 (6 bases). Germline V gene data show CDR1 as MNHEY and CDR2 as SMNVEV (reference sequence). Trimming cost V 5 bases and J 5 bases, with 12 bases left between them. The CDR3 consists of 13 residues. The CDR3 DNA follows: TGTGCCAGCAGTATAGACAGGCGGGAGACCCAGTACTTC. Its protein product is CASSIDRRETQYF.

V is TRBV5-1 and J is TRBJ1-1; D is possibly TRBD1 (5 bases). Trimming stripped 3 bases from V and 5 bases from J, with 14 bases between. This CDR3 comprises 14 residues. Germline-derived CDR1 and CDR2 are SGHRS and YFSETQ. CDR3 residues: CASSSSPGWTEAFF. The CDR3 bases are TGCGCCAGCAGCTCATCTCCAGGGTGGACTGAAGCTTTCTTT.

The table lists this clone with a count of one. The chain recombines TRBV25-1 with TRBJ2-1, with 8 bases identical to TRBD1. The CDR3 covers 15 residues. Germline lookup yields CDR1 MGHDK and CDR2 SYGVNS. V lost 2 bases to trimming and J lost 5 bases; unmatched junction nucleotides: 5. The CDR3 protein is CASSERTGWDNEQFF. The DNA of the CDR3 is TGTGCCAGCAGTGAAAGGACAGGGTGGGACAATGAGCAGTTCTTC.

The chain joins TRBV5-1 to TRBJ2-1; D call uncertain. Germline V CDR1 and CDR2: SGHRS, YFSETQ. The V and J ends lost 2 bases and 1 base respectively, with 10 bases between them. The CDR3 is made up of 15 amino acids. CDR3 coding DNA: TGCGCCAGCAGCTTTGCCGCCGGATCCTACAATGAGCAGTTCTTC. Translation gives CASSFAAGSYNEQFF. Complete variable domain (other parts from reference TRBV5-1 and TRBJ2-1): KAGVTQTPRYLIKTRGQQVTLSCSPISGHRSVSWYQQTPGQGLQFLFEYFSETQRNKGNFPGRFSGRQFSNSRSEMNVSTLELGDSALYLCASSFAAGSYNEQFFGPGTRLTVL.

This chain connects TRBV4-1 to TRBJ2-5; 9 positions match TRBD2. The germline gives CDR1 MGHRA, CDR2 YSYEKL. V trimming: 4 bases; J trimming: 2 bases; junction bases outside the gene matches: 11. The CDR3 runs 17 residues. As DNA, the CDR3 is TGCGCCAGCAGCCGGCCCGTGGGACTAGCAGAACAAGAGACCCAGTACTTC. This sequence encodes CASSRPVGLAEQETQYF.